These 24 T cell receptor beta chains originate from one sample sequenced in a study of PD-L1 blockade in urothelial cancer. Libraries were prepared by immunoSEQ multiplex PCR; TCRdb keeps only in-frame clonotypes and omits some of them. This table holds roughly 95,000 clones, roughly 91% found once. Regarding time point: pretreatment peripheral blood. Specimen: PBMCs, collected around atezolizumab (anti-PD-L1) treatment. The receptors shown here come from a man aged 60 to 75 with urothelial cancer.

The DNA for the CDR3 is TGTGCCAGCAGCAAAAGGGGCTGTGTGTACCACCCGAATGGCACTGAAGCTTTCTTT. Its translation: CASSKRGCVYHPNGTEAFF. The V and J genes are TRBV21-1 and TRBJ1-1; the listed D gene, TRBD1, was not tested against the DNA. TRBV21-1 is deemed a pseudogene. The CDR3 consists of 19 residues.

This rearrangement joins TRBV5-4 to TRBJ1-1; D is undetermined. CDR3 length equals 13 residues. V lost 9 bases to trimming and J lost 1 base, with 13 bases between them. Germline CDR1 and CDR2: SGHNT and YYREEE (reference sequence). The CDR3: CATAHSTNTEAFF. CDR3 DNA: TGTGCCACCGCCCACAGCACGAACACTGAAGCTTTCTTT.

This chain links TRBV9 with TRBJ2-3, with 10 bases identical to TRBD2. CDR1 is SGDLS and CDR2 is YYNGEE in the germline V gene. The J segment lost 4 bases and the V segment lost 4 bases, leaving 9 bases of the junction unmatched. This CDR3 spans 16 amino acids. The CDR3 protein is CASSPGNSGGPDTQYF. Written as DNA, the CDR3 is TGTGCCAGCAGCCCCGGAAATAGCGGGGGGCCAGATACGCAGTATTTT.

This clone was recorded a few times. This specimen includes other DNA sequences encoding the same CDR3. The rearrangement uses TRBV5-1 and TRBJ1-1; possibly TRBD1 for D (6 bases). CDR3 length: 13 residues. Germline lookup yields CDR1 SGHRS and CDR2 YFSETQ. The V gene lost 4 bases and the J gene lost 0 bases, with 7 bases spanning the gap. The CDR3: CASSGQLNTEAFF. CDR3 nucleotide sequence: TGCGCCAGCAGCGGACAGTTGAACACTGAAGCTTTCTTT. The variable domain in full, with the rest retrieved from reference TRBV5-1 and TRBJ1-1, is KAGVTQTPRYLIKTRGQQVTLSCSPISGHRSVSWYQQTPGQGLQFLFEYFSETQRNKGNFPGRFSGRQFSNSRSEMNVSTLELGDSALYLCASSGQLNTEAFFGQGTRLTVV.

The chain couples TRBV11-3 to TRBJ2-5, with D perhaps TRBD2 (6 bases). The germline CDR1 and CDR2 sequences are SGHNT and YENEEA. V was trimmed by 5 bases and J by 5 bases, leaving 18 bases between them. CDR3 length equals 15 residues. CDR3 amino acids: CASSPRTSIEETQYF. The DNA of the CDR3 is TGTGCCAGCAGCCCTCGAACTAGCATTGAGGAGACCCAGTACTTC. Based on the CDR3 plus reference TRBV11-3 and TRBJ2-5, the full variable domain is EAGVVQSPRYKIIEKKQPVAFWCNPISGHNTLYWYLQNLGQGPELLIRYENEEAVDDSQLPKDRFSAERLKGVDSTLKIQPAELGDSAVYLCASSPRTSIEETQYFGPGTRLLVL.

The CDR3 reads CASSLYSTSNQPQHF. In nucleotides, the CDR3 is TGTGCCAGCAGCTTGTACAGCACTAGCAATCAGCCCCAGCATTTT. The rearrangement uses TRBV5-6 and TRBJ1-5; D is uncertain. V lost 1 base to trimming and J lost 0 bases, with 8 bases between them. The CDR3 is made up of 15 amino acids. Germline assignment: CDR1 SGHDT and CDR2 YYEEEE.

The chain uses TRBV7-2 and TRBJ1-2; D is possibly TRBD1 (6 bases). The CDR3 spans 16 residues. The V end lost 2 bases, the J end lost 7 bases, and 20 bases lay between the germline ends. In germline, CDR1 is SGHTA, CDR2 FQGNSA. CDR3 DNA sequence: TGTGCCAGCAGCTTAAGTGGGGCGGGGGGCGTCGGTGGCTACACCTTC. It codes for CASSLSGAGGVGGYTF.

V is TRBV9 and J is TRBJ2-5, with 7 bases aligning to TRBD2. V shed 3 bases and J 2 bases; nucleotides not matched to a gene: 7. There are 15 residues in the CDR3. Germline values: CDR1 SGDLS, CDR2 YYNGEE. CDR3 amino acids: CASSEGLPPQETQYF. The CDR3 DNA reads TGTGCCAGCAGCGAGGGACTACCCCCGCAAGAGACCCAGTACTTC.

This clone was recorded only once. This CDR3 reads CASTLPWCDYTF. DNA of the CDR3: TGTGCCAGCACCCTACCCTGGTGCGACTACACCTTC. The chain links TRBV9 to TRBJ1-2, with no clear D. CDR1 is SGDLS and CDR2 is YYNGEE in the germline V gene. V shed 6 bases and J shed 10 bases, with 16 bases lying between them. This CDR3 comprises 12 residues.

This clone came up a few times. This chain uses TRBV5-1 with TRBJ1-1; unclear D gene. V lost 4 bases and J lost 0, with 16 bases in between. Germline V gene sequence: CDR1 SGHRS, CDR2 YFSETQ. The CDR3 is made up of 16 amino acids. In DNA form, the CDR3 reads TGCGCCAGCAGCAACGGAGGACGGATTATGAACACTGAAGCTTTCTTT. Translation: CASSNGGRIMNTEAFF.

The chain has TRBV10-3 and TRBJ1-2, with D tentatively TRBD1 (5 bases). V shed 4 bases and J shed 1 base, with 7 bases lying between them. CDR3 length: 13 amino acids. Germline assignment: CDR1 ENHRY and CDR2 SYGVKD. The chain's CDR3 is CAISATDNYGYTF. In nucleotides, the CDR3 is TGTGCCATCAGTGCGACAGATAACTATGGCTACACCTTC.

The CDR3 region is CSVVGGLGGELFF. The CDR3, as DNA: TGCAGCGTTGTTGGCGGACTCGGCGGGGAGCTGTTTTTT. This chain uses TRBV29-1 with TRBJ2-2, with a possible D match to TRBD2 (5 bases). Germline values: CDR1 SQVTM, CDR2 ANQGSEA. CDR3 length: 13 amino acids. V lost 4 bases, J lost 7 bases, and 13 bases lay in between.

The V call is TRBV28, the J call TRBJ2-7; TRBD1 agrees at 7 bases. Germline V gene data show CDR1 as MDHEN and CDR2 as SYDVKM. This CDR3 is 14 amino acids long. The V gene end was trimmed by 9 bases and the J gene end by 4 bases; junction bases not matched to a gene: 12. In nucleotides, the CDR3 is TGTGCCAGTACCAACTTCGGGACAGCTTACGAGCAGTACTTC. It is translated as CASTNFGTAYEQYF.

This chain uses TRBV7-3 with TRBJ2-1, with D possibly matching TRBD2 (6 bases). Germline V gene lookup returns CDR1 SGHTA and CDR2 FQGTGA. V lost 6 bases to trimming and J lost 2 bases, with 8 bases between them. There are 13 residues in the CDR3. In nucleotides, the CDR3 is TGTGCCAGCAGACTAGCCCCCTACAATGAGCAGTTCTTC. Its protein is CASRLAPYNEQFF. The full variable domain, its missing parts supplied by reference TRBV7-3 and TRBJ2-1, is GAGVSQTPSNKVTEKGKYVELRCDPISGHTALYWYRQSLGQGPEFLIYFQGTGAADDSGLPNDRFFAVRPEGSVSTLKIQRTERGDSAVYLCASRLAPYNEQFFGPGTRLTVL.

The chain recombines TRBV29-1 with TRBJ2-5, with TRBD2 as a possible D gene (6 bases). Germline CDR1 SQVTM, CDR2 ANQGSEA. V gave up 5 bases and J gave up 2 bases, with 9 bases separating them. The CDR3 loop spans 12 amino acids. The CDR3 protein is CSVSSEQETQYF. CDR3 nucleotide sequence: TGCAGCGTTTCTAGCGAACAAGAGACCCAGTACTTC.

The chain uses TRBV28 and TRBJ1-6, with TRBD1 identical over 8 bases. Germline CDR1 and CDR2: MDHEN and SYDVKM. The V and J ends lost 2 bases and 11 bases, in that order; junction bases with no gene match: 5. This CDR3 spans 14 amino acids. The CDR3 coding sequence is TGTGCCAGCAGTTTAGCACAGGGGGGTGCACCCCTCCACTTT. Its translation is CASSLAQGGAPLHF.

This clone appeared a few times. This rearrangement joins TRBV27 to TRBJ1-2; unclear D gene. Germline V lookup: CDR1 MNHEY, CDR2 SMNVEV (reference sequence). V gave up 1 base and J gave up 2 bases, with 5 bases separating them. There are 13 residues in the CDR3. The DNA of the CDR3 is TGTGCCAGCAGTTTATATGTAAACTATGGCTACACCTTC. It codes for CASSLYVNYGYTF.

V usage is TRBV19 and J usage is TRBJ2-4; possibly TRBD1 for D (6 bases). The V end lost 4 bases, the J end lost 6 bases, and 10 bases lay between the germline ends. This CDR3 is 13 amino acids long. Germline V gene sequence: CDR1 LNHDA, CDR2 SQIVND (reference sequence). The CDR3 bases are TGTGCCAGTAGTAGCCCAGGGGTAAACATTCAGTACTTC. This codes for CASSSPGVNIQYF.

This chain uses TRBV1 with TRBJ2-3; TRBD1, the table's D call, was not compared with the DNA. TRBV1 is a pseudogene locus. CDR3 length: 16 amino acids. As DNA, the CDR3 is TGCACCAGCAGCCCTTATGGGGACATTTTCACAGATACGCAGTATTTT. Its protein product is CTSSPYGDIFTDTQYF.

The chain is built from TRBV5-8 and TRBJ1-2; D gene ambiguous. V was shortened by 4 bases and J by 2 bases, with 15 bases between the two germline ends. From germline, CDR1 is SGHTS and CDR2 YDEGEE. CDR3 size: 15 residues. The CDR3 DNA sequence: TGTGCCAGCAGCCCCCTGGGCCGGCCGAACTATGGCTACACCTTC. Residues: CASSPLGRPNYGYTF.

This rearrangement joins TRBV19 to TRBJ1-2, with TRBD1 as a possible D gene (6 bases). V dropped 5 bases and J dropped 0 bases, with 10 bases sitting between them. CDR1 and CDR2 (germline): LNHDA, SQIVND (reference sequence). The CDR3 runs to 14 residues. CDR3 residues: CASSPGTSNYGYTF. For the CDR3, the DNA is TGTGCCAGTAGTCCAGGGACATCTAACTATGGCTACACCTTC.

V is TRBV5-1 and J is TRBJ2-5; 8 bases are shared with TRBD1. The CDR3 totals 16 residues. With 0 bases clipped from V and 6 bases from J, the junction kept 10 bases outside the gene matches. Germline V gene sequence: CDR1 SGHRS, CDR2 YFSETQ. In DNA form, the CDR3 reads TGCGCCAGCAGCTTGGACACAGCAGGGGGCGCCCAGACCCAGTACTTC. Its translation is CASSLDTAGGAQTQYF.

The chain uses TRBV19 and TRBJ1-2, with TRBD1 matching 9 bases. V gave up 6 bases and J gave up 6 bases; unmatched junction bases: 8. This CDR3 has 14 residues. Germline CDR1 reads LNHDA; CDR2 reads SQIVND (reference sequence). CDR3 sequence (DNA): TGTGCCAGTAGCTTGACAGGGGGTCGGGATGGCTACACCTTC. It yields the protein CASSLTGGRDGYTF.

This clone was seen more than once but under ten times. The chain joins TRBV14 to TRBJ2-7, with 7 bases that match TRBD1. The CDR3 length is 14 residues. The V gene end was trimmed by 3 bases and the J gene end by 6 bases; junction bases not matched to a gene: 8. Germline V gives CDR1 SGHDN, CDR2 FVKESK. The CDR3 nucleotides are TGTGCCAGCAGCCACCTAGGACAGGCCGGCGAGCAGTACTTC. It yields the protein CASSHLGQAGEQYF.